A single sample gave rise to the 20 T cell receptor beta chains below, sequenced in a study of blood T cell repertoires in COVID-19. Clones were read by immunoSEQ multiplex PCR, and TCRdb kept only the in-frame ones, dropping some. The sample shows roughly 140,000 clones, around 83% of them seen only once. Sequenced: peripheral blood. The source of these receptors is an elderly woman with acute or convalescent COVID-19.

This chain links TRBV5-1 with TRBJ1-4; no definite D call. CDR1 is SGHRS, CDR2 YFSETQ, per germline. The V gene lost 4 bases and the J gene lost 6 bases, with 13 bases spanning the gap. CDR3 length: 14 residues. In DNA form, the CDR3 reads TGCGCCAGCAGCAGGACGGCCGGGGATGAAAAACTGTTTTTT. Amino acid sequence: CASSRTAGDEKLFF.

V is TRBV5-1 and J is TRBJ1-4; perhaps TRBD1 as D (6 bases). The V end lost 4 bases, the J end lost 8 bases, and 18 bases lay between the germline ends. This CDR3 has 15 residues. Germline V gene data show CDR1 as SGHRS and CDR2 as YFSETQ. The CDR3 loop reads CASSPPGGLGEKLFF. CDR3 nucleotide sequence: TGCGCCAGCAGCCCCCCCGGGGGGCTAGGGGAAAAACTGTTTTTT.

This clone occurred a few times. The chain recombines TRBV10-3 with TRBJ1-2, with unresolved D. The V and J ends lost 0 bases and 6 bases respectively, with 8 bases between them. The CDR3 runs to 13 residues. CDR1 and CDR2 (germline): ENHRY, SYGVKD. The CDR3 region is CAISESIGDGYTF. CDR3 bases: TGTGCCATCAGTGAGTCGATCGGTGATGGCTACACCTTC.

Concerning this clone itself: The junction shows a germline mismatch at one end, possibly a read error. This sequence joins TRBV10-3 and TRBJ1-1; TRBD1 is a possible D gene (6 bases). Germline loops: CDR1 ENHRY, CDR2 SYGVKD. The CDR3 runs 12 residues. This chain's CDR3 is CAISESEATGSF. The CDR3 DNA follows: TGTGCCATCAGTGAGTCTGAGGCAACAGGGAGCTTT.

This rearrangement joins TRBV5-4 to TRBJ2-5; 12 bases line up with TRBD2. V shed 5 bases and J 4 bases; nucleotides not matched to a gene: 0. Germline V gene sequence: CDR1 SGHNT, CDR2 YYREEE (reference sequence). The CDR3 has 13 amino acids. CDR3 residues: CASRTSGRETQYF. CDR3 sequence (DNA): TGTGCCAGCAGGACTAGCGGGAGAGAGACCCAGTACTTC.

A single count supports this clone. The CDR3 DNA reads as TGTGCCAGCAGCCAAGTGACCACACGGGTAGCCAAAAACATTCAGTACTTC. Translation: CASSQVTTRVAKNIQYF. The V and J genes are TRBV3-1 (or the pseudogene TRBV3-2) and TRBJ2-4; D gene uncertain. Germline CDR1 LGHDT, CDR2 YNNKEL (reference sequence). The CDR3 runs 17 residues. V was cut by 1 base and J by 0 bases, with 13 bases left in between.

V and J are TRBV25-1 and TRBJ2-7; D is possibly TRBD2 (5 bases). V gave up 4 bases and J gave up 2 bases, with 9 bases separating them. The CDR3 spans 13 residues. The germline CDR1 and CDR2 sequences are MGHDK and SYGVNS. DNA for the CDR3: TGTGCCAGCAGTGCCTCCGGGGCCTACGAGCAGTACTTC. This translates into CASSASGAYEQYF.

The CDR3 nucleotides read TGTGCCAGCAGCCAAGATTGGGACTCAAGTGGCTACACCTTC. As protein: CASSQDWDSSGYTF. The chain is built from TRBV3-1 (or the pseudogene TRBV3-2) and TRBJ1-2; possibly TRBD1 for D (5 bases). Germline V lookup: CDR1 LGHDT, CDR2 YNNKEL (reference sequence). V was shortened by 0 bases and J by 7 bases, with 12 bases between the two germline ends. The CDR3 sequence is 14 residues long.

This clone was observed a single time. V is TRBV19 and J is TRBJ2-7, with D possibly being TRBD1 (6 bases). Germline V lookup: CDR1 LNHDA, CDR2 SQIVND (reference sequence). The ends were cut back, 4 bases at V and 7 bases at J, with 14 bases in the middle. The CDR3 is 13 residues long. The CDR3 DNA is TGTGCCAGTAGTAGTCAGGGGTCCGGAGAGCAGTACTTC. Protein: CASSSQGSGEQYF.

The V gene is TRBV5-5, the J gene TRBJ1-3; D might be TRBD1 (6 bases). V was trimmed by 5 bases and J by 2 bases, leaving 14 bases between them. Germline V gives CDR1 SGHKS, CDR2 YYEKEE (reference sequence). The CDR3 is 15 amino acids. The CDR3 here is CASSSTGGPGNTIYF. The CDR3 DNA sequence: TGTGCCAGCAGTTCAACGGGGGGGCCTGGAAACACCATATATTTT.

The J gene is TRBJ2-1, the V gene TRBV7-9, with 11 bases that match TRBD2. V lost 2 bases to trimming and J lost 9 bases; unmatched junction nucleotides: 6. The germline CDR1 and CDR2 sequences are SEHNR and FQNEAQ (reference sequence). The CDR3 sequence is 15 residues long. CDR3 nucleotide sequence: TGTGCCAGCAGCTTATTGACTAGCGGGAAATCTGAGCAGTTCTTC. Translated, it gives CASSLLTSGKSEQFF.

This clone turned up a few times. CDR3 protein: CASSQPTGVERPQHF. Here the CDR3 DNA reads TGTGCCAGCAGTCAACCCACAGGTGTCGAAAGGCCCCAGCATTTT. The rearrangement links TRBV28 to TRBJ1-5; D perhaps matches TRBD1 (5 bases). This CDR3 comprises 15 residues. Trimming cost V 5 bases and J 9 bases, with 20 bases left between them. Germline loops: CDR1 MDHEN, CDR2 SYDVKM.

The V and J genes are TRBV11-2 and TRBJ2-5; D unclear. Germline V lookup: CDR1 SGHAT, CDR2 FQNNGV. V dropped 3 bases and J dropped 4 bases, with 3 bases sitting between them. CDR3 length: 11 amino acids. Here the CDR3 DNA reads TGTGCCAGCAGCTTCTTAGAGACCCAGTACTTC. Its translation: CASSFLETQYF. Full variable domain (outside the CDR3, taken from reference TRBV11-2 and TRBJ2-5): EAGVAQSPRYKIIEKRQSVAFWCNPISGHATLYWYQQILGQGPKLLIQFQNNGVVDDSQLPKDRFSAERLKGVDSTLKIQPAKLEDSAVYLCASSFLETQYFGPGTRLLVL.

The chain combines TRBV5-5 with TRBJ1-2; no reliable D call. This CDR3 comprises 15 residues. V dropped 0 bases and J dropped 4 bases, with 13 bases sitting between them. CDR1 is SGHKS and CDR2 is YYEKEE in the germline V gene (reference sequence). CDR3 sequence reads: CASSLAGRRVYGYTF. CDR3 nucleotide sequence: TGTGCCAGCAGCTTGGCTGGCAGGAGGGTCTATGGCTACACCTTC.

V gene TRBV6-5 combines with J gene TRBJ2-7; TRBD1 is a possible D gene (6 bases). CDR1 is MNHEY and CDR2 is SVGAGI in the germline V gene. The CDR3 spans 14 residues. V was trimmed by 7 bases and J by 0 bases, leaving 13 bases between them. CDR3 region: CASKGVFSSYEQYF. The CDR3 DNA is TGTGCCAGCAAGGGGGTCTTCAGCTCCTACGAGCAGTACTTC.

This clone was detected a few times. V is TRBV7-2 and J is TRBJ2-3; D perhaps matches TRBD1 (5 bases). With 0 bases removed from V and 3 bases from J, the gap between germline ends came to 7 bases. The germline V gene has CDR1 SGHTA and CDR2 FQGNSA. This CDR3 contains 14 residues. As DNA, the CDR3 is TGTGCCAGCAGCTTAGCGGGGCCGACAGATACGCAGTATTTT. Residues: CASSLAGPTDTQYF.

V usage is TRBV4-1 and J usage is TRBJ2-1; 7 nucleotides agree with TRBD2. The CDR3 extends over 14 amino acids. Germline lookup yields CDR1 MGHRA and CDR2 YSYEKL. V gave up 8 bases and J gave up 12 bases; unmatched junction bases: 16. The CDR3 nucleotides are TGCGCCAGCCGGATCGAAAGCGGGGCGGGTCCGCAGTTCTTC. Translation gives CASRIESGAGPQFF.

This rearrangement joins TRBV7-9 to TRBJ2-3, with a weak D call TRBD1 (5 bases). Germline lookup yields CDR1 SEHNR and CDR2 FQNEAQ (reference sequence). Trimming removed 2 bases at V and 4 bases at J, with 16 bases between. This CDR3 is 16 amino acids long. This CDR3 reads CASSLSRGTGSDTQYF. CDR3 DNA: TGTGCCAGCAGCTTAAGTAGGGGTACGGGCTCAGATACGCAGTATTTT.

The chain is built from TRBV2 and TRBJ1-5; 7 nucleotides match TRBD1. Germline trimming cut 7 bases from V and 6 bases from J; bases unmatched to any gene: 15. CDR1 is SNHLY, CDR2 FYNNEI, per germline. This CDR3 contains 16 residues. As DNA, the CDR3 is TGTGCCAGCACCCTGGGCGGAGGGGGCGGGTTTCAGCCCCAGCATTTT. Protein sequence: CASTLGGGGGFQPQHF.

The chain carries TRBV28 and TRBJ1-2, with 7 bases identical to TRBD1. The CDR3 runs 14 residues. Trimming took 6 bases from V and 5 from J; bases not matched to a gene: 9. Germline CDR1 reads MDHEN; CDR2 reads SYDVKM. As DNA, the CDR3 is TGTGCCAGCAGCACCGGGACAGAAGATTATGGCTACACCTTC. It translates to CASSTGTEDYGYTF.